Each of the 30 T cell receptor beta chains below was sequenced from the same sample in a study of monozygotic twins with inflammatory bowel disease. TCRdb reprocessed the 5' RACE reads and reports one entry per CDR3 protein, with no DNA. This sample's table reports 350,000 to 500,000 distinct CDR3 sequences. Sequenced: blood. These receptors were collected from a human donor with ulcerative colitis or Crohn's disease, or a healthy co-twin of an affected twin (not recorded which).

The genes are TRBV6-5 and TRBJ1-2. Germline V CDR1 and CDR2: MNHEY, SVGAGI. This CDR3 has 15 residues. CDR3 residues: CASSYSKGNSGGYTF.

The chain links TRBV20-1 to TRBJ2-3; TCRdb reports TRBD2, a call that lacks DNA to check it against. Germline CDR1 reads DFQATT; CDR2 reads SNEGSKA (reference sequence). The CDR3 spans 18 residues. This CDR3 is CSASEKRLAGGMTDTQYF.

CDR3 region: CSVHADRHKEWGNYGYTF. V and J are TRBV29-1 and TRBJ1-2; no DNA is available, so the TRBD1 call from TCRdb remains unchecked. The CDR3 totals 18 residues. Germline lookup yields CDR1 SQVTM and CDR2 ANQGSEA.

V and J are TRBV5-1 and TRBJ2-1; there is no DNA to check the TCRdb D call of TRBD2. This CDR3 spans 15 amino acids. Germline values: CDR1 SGHRS, CDR2 YFSETQ. The CDR3 reads CASSLQREGPNEQFF.

CDR3 residues: CASRSRALYEQYF. The V call is TRBV6-5, the J call TRBJ2-7; the TRBD1 assignment by TCRdb is unverifiable without DNA. Germline assignment: CDR1 MNHEY and CDR2 SVGAGI. This CDR3 is 13 amino acids long.

The chain has TRBV4-1 and TRBJ2-3; TCRdb designates TRBD2, a call that cannot be tested without DNA. The CDR3 is 13 residues long. The germline CDR1 and CDR2 sequences are MGHRA and YSYEKL. The CDR3 spells CASSQVEEDTQYF.

The chain is built from TRBV3-1 and TRBJ1-1. The CDR3 has 12 amino acids. The V gene's germline CDR1 is LGHDT and CDR2 YNNKEL (reference sequence). CDR3 in amino acids: CASSQTNTEAFF.

The J gene is TRBJ2-3, the V gene TRBV7-2; TCRdb gives TRBD2 as the D gene, but with no DNA this cannot be confirmed. The CDR3 is 14 amino acids. Germline assignment: CDR1 SGHTA and CDR2 FQGNSA. CDR3 amino acids: CASSLLLVPDTQYF.

CDR3 region: CASSPPNSGNEQFF. The chain has TRBV18 and TRBJ2-1. Germline V CDR1 and CDR2: KGHSH, LQKENI. This CDR3 has 14 residues.

This chain links TRBV5-1 with TRBJ1-2. CDR1 and CDR2 (germline): SGHRS, YFSETQ. There are 14 residues in the CDR3. The CDR3 sequence: CASSLDLSVDGYTF.

The rearrangement links TRBV19 to TRBJ1-6. Looked up from germline, CDR1 is LNHDA and CDR2 is SQIVND (reference sequence). This CDR3 spans 15 amino acids. The CDR3 spells CASSIGQDVNSPLHF.

The J gene is TRBJ1-3, the V gene TRBV5-1; as DNA is missing, the TRBD1 call by TCRdb cannot be tested. There are 14 residues in the CDR3. CDR1 is SGHRS and CDR2 is YFSETQ in the germline V gene. CDR3 sequence reads: CASSSWTGSNTIYF.

V and J are TRBV5-1 and TRBJ1-1. Germline lookup yields CDR1 SGHRS and CDR2 YFSETQ. CDR3 length: 14 residues. This CDR3 is CASSLVLATTEAFF.

The V and J genes are TRBV2 and TRBJ1-1. The CDR3 extends over 14 amino acids. Germline CDR1 and CDR2: SNHLY and FYNNEI. CDR3: CASSDRRVNTEAFF.

This chain links TRBV12-3 or TRBV12-4 with TRBJ2-1; TCRdb lists TRBD2, though no DNA is available to test this call. CDR3 size: 11 residues. CDR3 sequence reads: CASSSRTRKFF.

This chain joins TRBV11-1 and TRBJ1-1; the D gene TCRdb calls, TRBD1, cannot be checked with no DNA. Germline V lookup: CDR1 SGHAT, CDR2 FQDESV (reference sequence). The CDR3 totals 15 residues. The CDR3 sequence: CASSTPGAKNTEAFF.

The rearrangement uses TRBV12-3 or TRBV12-4 and TRBJ2-3; no DNA is available, so the TRBD1 call from TCRdb remains unchecked. The CDR3 spans 15 residues. CDR3 in amino acids: CASSLLGGSTDTQYF.

J is TRBJ2-1 and V is TRBV6-2 or TRBV6-3. The CDR3 has 12 amino acids. Germline V gene data show CDR1 as MNHEY and CDR2 as SVGEGT. The chain's CDR3 is CASSYSADRWFF.

The V call is TRBV18, the J call TRBJ1-1; TCRdb reports TRBD1, a call that lacks DNA to check it against. The CDR3 loop spans 13 amino acids. Germline V CDR1 and CDR2: KGHSH, LQKENI. CDR3 in amino acids: CASSTRDRGVAFF.

This chain links TRBV15 with TRBJ2-7; TCRdb gives TRBD1 as the D gene, but with no DNA this cannot be confirmed. Germline assignment: CDR1 LNHNV and CDR2 YYDKDF (reference sequence). CDR3 size: 16 residues. The CDR3 here is CATSREGTGLQYEQYF.

The chain couples TRBV29-1 to TRBJ2-1; TCRdb's assignment of TRBD1 cannot be checked, as there is no DNA. The CDR3 extends over 14 amino acids. In germline, CDR1 is SQVTM, CDR2 ANQGSEA. CDR3 sequence: CSVEPQGVYNEQFF.

This chain links TRBV19 with TRBJ1-3. Germline V gene data show CDR1 as LNHDA and CDR2 as SQIVND (reference sequence). CDR3 length: 14 amino acids. The CDR3 protein is CATTDGSSGNTIYF. The variable domain in full, with the rest retrieved from reference TRBV19 and TRBJ1-3, is DGGITQSPKYLFRKEGQNVTLSCEQNLNHDAMYWYRQDPGQGLRLIYYSQIVNDFQKGDIAEGYSVSREKKESFPLTVTSAQKNPTAFYLCATTDGSSGNTIYFGEGSWLTVV.

The chain is built from TRBV20-1 and TRBJ2-4; TCRdb lists TRBD1, though no DNA is available to test this call. The CDR3 has 16 residues. Germline V lookup: CDR1 DFQATT, CDR2 SNEGSKA (reference sequence). CDR3 sequence reads: CSASPMGEPQEGIQYF.

The chain combines TRBV7-2 with TRBJ2-2; TCRdb designates TRBD2, a call that cannot be tested without DNA. The germline V gene has CDR1 SGHTA and CDR2 FQGNSA. The CDR3 has 13 residues. CDR3 loop: CAIGRGPTGELFF.

J is TRBJ2-7 and V is TRBV18; the TCRdb D gene call, TRBD1, has no DNA to confirm it. In germline, CDR1 is KGHSH, CDR2 LQKENI. This CDR3 comprises 14 residues. The CDR3 here is CASSPGTGSVEQYF.

The V gene is TRBV5-6, the J gene TRBJ2-3. Per the germline V gene, CDR1 is SGHDT and CDR2 is YYEEEE. There are 15 residues in the CDR3. CDR3 protein: CASSLTVFSTDTQYF.

This chain connects TRBV5-1 to TRBJ2-7; the TCRdb call, TRBD1, lacks DNA for checking. This CDR3 comprises 15 residues. Germline V lookup: CDR1 SGHRS, CDR2 YFSETQ. This CDR3 reads CASSLPGGGGYEQYF. The variable domain in full, completed from reference TRBV5-1 and TRBJ2-7, reads KAGVTQTPRYLIKTRGQQVTLSCSPISGHRSVSWYQQTPGQGLQFLFEYFSETQRNKGNFPGRFSGRQFSNSRSEMNVSTLELGDSALYLCASSLPGGGGYEQYFGPGTRLTVT.

The J gene is TRBJ1-5, the V gene TRBV29-1; TCRdb reports TRBD1, a call that lacks DNA to check it against. This CDR3 has 21 amino acids. Germline loops: CDR1 SQVTM, CDR2 ANQGSEA. The CDR3 here is CSVYDLRLQGGVGVSNQPQDF. Based on the CDR3 plus reference TRBV29-1 and TRBJ1-5, the full variable domain is SAVISQKPSRDICQRGTSLTIQCQVDSQVTMMFWYRQQPGQSLTLIATANQGSEATYESGFVIDKFPISRPNLTFSTLTVSNMSPEDSSIYLCSVYDLRLQGGVGVSNQPQDFGDGTRLSIL.

This CDR3 is CASSFGTSVETQYF. The chain joins TRBV12-3 or TRBV12-4 to TRBJ2-5; TCRdb gives TRBD2 as the D gene, but with no DNA this cannot be confirmed. The CDR3 covers 14 residues.

The chain links TRBV28 to TRBJ2-5. Per the germline V gene, CDR1 is MDHEN and CDR2 is SYDVKM. The CDR3 runs 16 residues. This CDR3 is CASSFLQGGRVETQYF.